Listed below are T cell receptor beta chains from one sample, sequenced in a study of blood T cell repertoires in COVID-19. Repertoires were generated with immunoSEQ multiplex PCR, while TCRdb's copy carries only in-frame clones and drops some. The table has around 400,000 clones, approximately 89% seen once. Sequenced input: peripheral blood. These receptors all come from a young woman with COVID-19, enrolled during active disease. The CDR3 runs from the conserved cysteine through the conserved F or W. The D gene is left open where the match is weak. Expanded clones are given a class, and other clones once, few, many or no size at all.

CASSQRGLKGNQPQHF	TGTGCCAGTAGTCAGCGAGGGCTCAAGGGTAATCAGCCCCAGCATTTT	.	TRBV19	.	TRBJ1-5
CASSSQGSGTYEQYF	TGTGCCAGCAGCTCCCAGGGTAGCGGGACCTACGAGCAGTACTTC	.	TRBV7-8	TRBD2	TRBJ2-7
CAISDTSGRNTGELFF	TGTGCCATCAGTGATACTAGCGGGAGAAACACCGGGGAGCTGTTTTTT	.	TRBV10-3	TRBD2	TRBJ2-2
CASTNRPGGYTF	TGTGCCAGCACTAACCGGCCAGGTGGCTACACCTTC	.	TRBV6-5	.	TRBJ1-2
CASSLLGLAGNGYTF	TGCGCCAGCAGCTTGTTGGGTTTGGCAGGGAATGGCTACACCTTC	.	TRBV5-1	.	TRBJ1-2
CSGGDGSQETQYF	TGCAGCGGGGGGGACGGGAGTCAAGAGACCCAGTACTTC	.	TRBV29-1	.	TRBJ2-5
CASSPTVSGNTIYF	TGTGCCAGCAGTCCCACAGTCTCTGGAAACACCATATATTTT	.	TRBV2	.	TRBJ1-3
CATSDLRGTGDDEQFF	TGTGCCACCAGTGATTTGAGGGGAACAGGGGACGATGAGCAGTTCTTC	.	TRBV24-1	TRBD1	TRBJ2-1
CASSLLESTYNEQFF	TGTGCCAGCAGCTTATTGGAGAGTACCTACAATGAGCAGTTCTTC	few	TRBV5-6	.	TRBJ2-1
CASSEAQDFIQYF	TGCGCCAGCAGTGAGGCCCAGGATTTCATTCAGTACTTC	.	TRBV10-1	.	TRBJ2-4
CASSLQNNYGYTF	TGTGCCAGCAGCCTACAGAACAACTATGGCTACACCTTC	.	TRBV2	.	TRBJ1-2
CASSLVGGRNTGELFF	TGTGCCAGCAGCTTGGTTGGTGGTAGGAACACCGGGGAGCTGTTTTTT	.	TRBV5-4	.	TRBJ2-2
CASTPGTTGVTEAFF	TGCGCCAGCACCCCAGGGACCACAGGGGTCACTGAAGCTTTCTTT	.	TRBV5-1	TRBD1	TRBJ1-1
CAWAGGANQPQHF	TGTGCCTGGGCAGGGGGCGCAAATCAGCCCCAGCATTTT	.	TRBV30	TRBD1	TRBJ1-5
CASRLARETQYF	TGTGCCAGCAGGTTAGCGCGAGAGACCCAGTACTTC	.	TRBV2	.	TRBJ2-5
CASSLRLGSYEQYF	TGCGCCAGCAGCTTGCGCCTAGGCTCCTACGAGCAGTACTTC	.	TRBV5-1	.	TRBJ2-7
CASSPDPGGGEAFF	TGTGCCAGCAGTCCAGATCCGGGAGGCGGTGAAGCTTTCTTT	once	TRBV28	.	TRBJ1-1
CASSEVGQGRDTQYF	TGTGCCAGCAGTGAAGTAGGGCAGGGAAGAGATACGCAGTATTTT	few	TRBV2	.	TRBJ2-3
CSIERGDEQFF	TGCAGCATAGAGCGGGGGGATGAGCAGTTCTTC	.	TRBV29-1	TRBD2	TRBJ2-1
CASSISGLAGDLTDTQYF	TGTGCCAGTAGTATCTCGGGACTAGCGGGAGATCTGACAGATACGCAGTATTTT	.	TRBV19	TRBD2	TRBJ2-3
CASTRERYNEQFF	TGTGCCAGCACCCGAGAGCGATACAATGAGCAGTTCTTC	.	TRBV7-2	.	TRBJ2-1
CASAPYRNEQFF	TGTGCCAGTGCACCCTACCGCAATGAGCAGTTCTTC	once	TRBV19	.	TRBJ2-1
CASSQRQGGENSGNTIYF	TGCGCCAGCAGCCAGAGACAGGGTGGGGAAAATTCTGGAAACACCATATATTTT	.	TRBV4-1	TRBD1	TRBJ1-3
CASSPQTGDGNEQFF	TGCGCCAGCAGCCCCCAGACAGGGGACGGCAATGAGCAGTTCTTC	.	TRBV5-1	TRBD1	TRBJ2-1
CASLGTGNTEAFF	TGTGCCAGCCTGGGGACAGGTAACACTGAAGCTTTCTTT	.	TRBV7-9	TRBD1	TRBJ1-1
CASSSQRGRPDTQYF	TGTGCCAGCAGCTCTCAGAGGGGGCGCCCAGATACGCAGTATTTT	.	TRBV28	TRBD1	TRBJ2-3
CASKTSGSSYEQYF	TGTGCCAGCAAAACTAGCGGGAGCTCCTACGAGCAGTACTTC	few	TRBV7-8	TRBD2	TRBJ2-7
CASSSGTSADTQYF	TGCGCCAGCAGTTCTGGGACTAGCGCAGATACGCAGTATTTT	.	TRBV5-1	TRBD2	TRBJ2-3
CSVRGGAGDTQYF	TGCAGCGTTCGAGGGGGGGCGGGAGATACGCAGTATTTT	.	TRBV29-1	.	TRBJ2-3
CASSYSTSSETQYF	TGTGCCAGCAGTTACTCGACTAGCTCGGAGACCCAGTACTTC	.	TRBV6-5	TRBD2	TRBJ2-5
CASSEGTAYEQYF	TGTGCCAGCAGTGAGGGGACAGCCTACGAGCAGTACTTC	.	TRBV6-1	TRBD1	TRBJ2-7
CASSRGQGKAQPQHF	TGTGCCAGCAGCCGGGGACAGGGAAAGGCACAGCCCCAGCATTTT	.	TRBV3-1/TRBV3-2	TRBD1	TRBJ1-5
CASSYPAEAFF	TGTGCCAGCAGTTACCCGGCTGAAGCTTTCTTT	few	TRBV6-6	.	TRBJ1-1
CASSVRLAGVNEQFF	TGTGCCAGCAGCGTGAGGCTAGCGGGAGTCAATGAGCAGTTCTTC	.	TRBV7-9	TRBD2	TRBJ2-1
CASSLLRGAGGSPLHF	TGTGCCAGCAGCTTACTCCGGGGCGCCGGGGGTTCACCCCTCCACTTT	once	TRBV7-6	.	TRBJ1-6
CASSRSGDLGNEQFF	TGTGCCAGCAGCCGTTCGGGAGACCTGGGCAATGAGCAGTTCTTC	.	TRBV3-1/TRBV3-2	.	TRBJ2-1
CASSLRNRRAVYNEQFF	TGTGCCAGCAGCCTTAGGAATCGGAGGGCCGTTTACAATGAGCAGTTCTTC	.	TRBV3-1/TRBV3-2	.	TRBJ2-1
CASSYSVSVNTGELFF	TGTGCCAGCAGTTACTCGGTGTCAGTTAACACCGGGGAGCTGTTTTTT	.	TRBV6-5	.	TRBJ2-2
CASSQETATNEKLFF	TGCGCCAGCAGCCAGGAGACCGCAACTAATGAAAAACTGTTTTTT	once	TRBV4-1	.	TRBJ1-4
CASSEGRGVDEQYF	TGTGCCAGCAGCGAGGGGAGGGGGGTGGATGAGCAGTACTTC	.	TRBV9	.	TRBJ2-7
CASSKGTVSYEQYF	TGCGCCAGCAGCAAGGGGACAGTCTCCTACGAGCAGTACTTC	few	TRBV5-1	TRBD1	TRBJ2-7
CSVGAHNLEQFF	TGCAGCGTTGGGGCCCATAATTTAGAGCAGTTCTTC	.	TRBV29-1	.	TRBJ2-1
CASSATGGPDTQYF	TGCGCCAGCAGCGCCACGGGAGGACCAGATACGCAGTATTTT	once	TRBV5-1	TRBD2	TRBJ2-3
CASSTDRTLGSYTF	TGTGCCAGCAGCACCGACAGGACCCTCGGGAGCTACACCTTC	.	TRBV6-5	.	TRBJ1-2
CASSTGTQETQYF	TGCGCCAGCAGCACCGGGACACAAGAGACCCAGTACTTC	.	TRBV5-1	.	TRBJ2-5
CASSYSQDIETQYF	TGTGCCAGCAGTTACTCGCAGGACATAGAGACCCAGTACTTC	.	TRBV6-6	.	TRBJ2-5
CASSALAGSTDTQYF	TGCGCCAGCAGCGCTCTAGCGGGGAGCACAGATACGCAGTATTTT	.	TRBV4-1	TRBD2	TRBJ2-3
CASTPDRDNEQFF	TGTGCCAGTACTCCGGACAGGGACAATGAGCAGTTCTTC	.	TRBV19	TRBD1	TRBJ2-1
CASSPSTGFIGELFF	TGTGCCAGCTCCCCGAGCACAGGCTTTATCGGGGAGCTGTTTTTT	.	TRBV18	.	TRBJ2-2
CASSLGDTANTGELFF	TGTGCCAGCAGCTTAGGTGATACAGCGAACACCGGGGAGCTGTTTTTT	.	TRBV7-2	.	TRBJ2-2
CASSPRLSSYEQYF	TGTGCCAGCAGTCCCCGACTAAGCTCCTACGAGCAGTACTTC	.	TRBV27	.	TRBJ2-7